The 28 T cell receptor beta chains presented below share a single source sample, sequenced in a study of tumor-infiltrating lymphocytes in primary liver carcinoma. Joint extraction of RNA and DNA used roughly 20-33 mg of bulk tissue that was unsorted. Production of TCR beta cDNA used approximately 0.55 ug total RNA together with a constant-region primer. What produced the TCR beta libraries was three nested multiplex PCR rounds using slightly modified ARM-PCR. Amplification in the first two PCR rounds was performed using TRBV1-TRBV30 forward primers and a C-beta reverse primer for about 10 cycles each. TCRdb processed the multiplex PCR reads anew with MiXCR; each CDR3 protein has one entry. The data contain roughly 100,000 distinct CDR3 sequences, roughly 80% of them singletons. What was sequenced was liver tumor tissue from sampling region 3. The subset was: tumor region T3, left-lateral pole. Receptors originate from a man aged 35 to 55 with primary liver carcinoma and hepatitis B virus infection.

The rearrangement joins TRBV4-3 to TRBJ1-1, with D possibly TRBD1 on 6 matching bases. Germline lookup yields CDR1 LGHNA and CDR2 YSLEER. Trimming shortened V by 2 bases and J by 12 bases, and 22 bases separated the two germline ends. The CDR3 runs 15 residues. The DNA for the CDR3 is TGCGCCAGCAGCCAACAAGCGACAGGCCTCCATCATCCTTTCTTT. Encoded protein: CASSQQATGLHHPFF.

The rearrangement links TRBV6-1 to TRBJ2-1; 8 nucleotides align to TRBD2. The length of the CDR3 is 12 residues. The V gene's germline CDR1 is MNHNS and CDR2 SASEGT. DNA of the CDR3: TGTATCAGCAGTAAAGCGGGGGATGAGCAGTTCTTC. It specifies CISSKAGDEQFF.

The CDR3: CSALQDYSNQPQHF. CDR3 in DNA: TGCAGTGCTCTTCAGGATTATAGCAATCAGCCCCAGCATTTT. This chain links TRBV20-1 with TRBJ1-5; no reliable D call. With 5 bases removed from V and 0 bases from J, the gap between germline ends came to 11 bases. CDR1 is DFQATT and CDR2 is SNEGSKA in the germline V gene (reference sequence). There are 14 residues in the CDR3.

Comments on this clonotype: One end of the junction fails to match germline, which may point to a read error. The V and J genes are TRBV29-1 and TRBJ1-4; possible D gene TRBD1, 5 bases. Germline-derived CDR1 and CDR2 are SQVTM and ANQGSEA. The CDR3 length is 13 residues. CDR3 bases: TGCGGACATGTAGACGGACATAATGAAAAAATGTTTTTT. Amino acid sequence: CGHVDGHNEKMFF.

The genes are TRBV4-1 and TRBJ2-1; D is uncertain. The V and J ends lost 1 base and 4 bases respectively, with 20 bases between them. Germline-derived CDR1 and CDR2 are MGHRA and YSYEKL. There are 18 residues in the CDR3. CDR3 in DNA: TGCGCCAGCAGCCAAGGTCCCCAACGAGGTCCCACATACAATGAGCAGTTCTTC. Translated: CASSQGPQRGPTYNEQFF.

This clonotype was seen a handful of times. A read error is possible here, since a much larger clone lies one base away. V gene TRBV10-1 combines with J gene TRBJ2-7, with 10 nucleotides matching TRBD1. The CDR3 is 15 amino acids. Per the germline V gene, CDR1 is WNHNN and CDR2 is SYGVQD (reference sequence). This CDR3 is CTSESTGQGIDGQYF. In DNA form, the CDR3 reads TGCACCAGTGAGTCGACGGGACAGGGGATTGACGGGCAGTACTTC.

On this clonotype: The junction and the germline gene differ at one end; a read error may be behind it. The chain recombines TRBV6-1 with TRBJ2-5, with 7 bases identical to TRBD2. The CDR3 runs to 15 residues. The germline V gene encodes CDR1 MNHNS and CDR2 SASEGT. For the CDR3, the DNA is TGTGCCAGCAAAGTGGGAGGGGCGCGACAAGAGACCCAGAACTTC. It translates to CASKVGGARQETQNF.

Comments on this clonotype: A junction end diverges from the germline sequence, so it may reflect a read error. This chain connects TRBV11-2 to TRBJ2-7, with 8 bases that match TRBD2. This CDR3 comprises 11 residues. Germline V CDR1 and CDR2: SGHAT, FQNNGV. Here the CDR3 reads CANSGNYEQYF. In DNA, the CDR3 is TGTGCCAATAGCGGGAACTACGAGCAGTATTTC.

Regarding this clonotype: Compared with germline, one end of the junction differs, possibly owing to a read error. The V gene is TRBV6-6, the J gene TRBJ1-1, with 7 bases matching TRBD1. This CDR3 has 13 amino acids. Germline values: CDR1 MNHNY, CDR2 SVGAGI (reference sequence). The DNA for the CDR3 is TGTGACAGCAGCACAGGGGAGACCACTGAAGCTTTCTTT. It encodes CDSSTGETTEAFF.

About this clonotype: An end of the junction differs from the germline gene, which may be a read error. V gene TRBV12-3 or TRBV12-4 combines with J gene TRBJ1-2; no firm D call. CDR3 length: 16 amino acids. DNA of the CDR3: TGTGCCAGCAATTTAGGTGGCGGACCAAGAAACTATGGCTACACCTTC. Translated, it gives CASNLGGGPRNYGYTF.

Points on this clonotype: This could be a read error, since a much larger clone is one nucleotide away. The chain has TRBV9 and TRBJ2-7; 8 bases line up with TRBD1. This CDR3 comprises 13 residues. Germline V gene lookup returns CDR1 SGDLS and CDR2 YYNGEE. CDR3 in DNA: TGTGCCACGACACAGGGGGGAAACTACGGGCAGTACTTC. Translating gives CATTQGGNYGQYF.

To note about this clonotype: The junction and the germline gene differ at one end; a read error may be behind it. This rearrangement joins TRBV7-2 to TRBJ2-2, with D uncertain. The CDR3 has 14 amino acids. Germline V gene sequence: CDR1 SGHTA, CDR2 FQGNSA. The CDR3 DNA reads as TGTGCCAACAGCCCCACGAGGAACACCCGGGAGCTGTTTTTT. It specifies CANSPTRNTRELFF.

Turning to this clonotype: A read error may account for a junction end that differs from germline. This chain links TRBV6-6 with TRBJ2-7; D might be TRBD2 (6 bases). CDR1 MNHNY and CDR2 SVGAGI come from the germline V gene (reference sequence). The CDR3 length is 14 residues. The DNA of the CDR3 is TGTGCCGGCAGTTACCGGAGGGACGGTTACGAACAGTACTTC. Protein: CAGSYRRDGYEQYF.

The chain has TRBV12-3 or TRBV12-4 and TRBJ2-7, with D unresolved. The CDR3 totals 15 residues. The ends were cut back, 11 bases at V and 2 bases at J, with 22 bases in the middle. The CDR3 DNA is TGTGCCCGCATCCTAGACATAGCTGGCGCCTACGAGCAGTACTTC. Its translation: CARILDIAGAYEQYF.

With respect to this clonotype: Relative to the germline gene, one junction end is altered; a read error may explain this. The chain couples TRBV28 to TRBJ2-5; no clear D gene. Germline loops: CDR1 MDHEN, CDR2 SYDVKM. There are 15 residues in the CDR3. CDR3 loop: CPSSSSAIVGETQYF. The CDR3 nucleotides are TGTCCCAGCAGTTCGAGCGCAATAGTAGGAGAGACCCAGTACTTC.

The table lists this clonotype with a count of one. V and J are TRBV29-1 and TRBJ2-1, with 7 positions matching TRBD2. The CDR3 is 16 amino acids. CDR1 and CDR2 (germline): SQVTM, ANQGSEA. The V and J ends lost 2 bases and 16 bases, in that order; junction bases with no gene match: 23. The DNA of the CDR3 is TGCAGCGTTGAACCGTACACTAGCGTGATGTACAATGAGCTTTTCTTC. This gives the protein CSVEPYTSVMYNELFF.

This clonotype was detected ten times or more. The V call is TRBV5-6, the J call TRBJ2-7, with a tentative D call TRBD1 (6 bases). CDR1 and CDR2 from the germline V gene are SGHDT and YYEEEE. This CDR3 region has 15 residues. V lost 2 bases to trimming and J lost 5 bases, with 17 bases between them. Written as DNA, the CDR3 is TGTGCCAGCAGCTTCCTGGTGCAGGGGCGCGACGAGCAGTACTTC. Protein product: CASSFLVQGRDEQYF.

Worth noting for this clonotype: Likely a read error: the CDR3 ends without its conserved phenylalanine or tryptophan. The DNA is left out, because the CDR3 cannot be placed on it with certainty; the CDR3 is given as TCRdb lists it. The CDR3 protein is CASSLPGQGGTWELFL. The V gene is TRBV6-6, the J gene TRBJ2-2; the D call in the table, TRBD1, was not verified against the DNA. Germline V CDR1 and CDR2: MNHNY, SVGAGI (reference sequence). Counting both end residues, the CDR3 totals 16 amino acids.

This clonotype was picked up many times. CDR3 residues: CAWSGGQGGSNEQFF. The CDR3 DNA reads TGTGCCTGGAGTGGGGGGCAGGGGGGAAGCAATGAGCAGTTCTTC. The chain employs TRBV30 and TRBJ2-1, with TRBD1 as a possible D gene (7 bases). Germline CDR1 is GTSNPN and CDR2 is SVGIG (reference sequence). Trimming pared 1 base from V and 6 bases from J, leaving 16 bases between. The CDR3 has 15 amino acids.

The chain recombines TRBV6-1 with TRBJ2-6, with D unresolved. This CDR3 comprises 17 residues. Germline lookup yields CDR1 MNHNS and CDR2 SASEGT. Trimming pared 4 bases from V and 10 bases from J, leaving 23 bases between. CDR3 coding DNA: TGTGCCAGCAGTGCCCGGCACACAATCTCTGGGGTTAACGTCCTGACTTTC. Its protein product is CASSARHTISGVNVLTF.

The V and J genes are TRBV28 and TRBJ2-3; TRBD2 is a possible D gene (5 bases). The CDR3 is 15 amino acids. CDR1 is MDHEN and CDR2 is SYDVKM in the germline V gene. The V and J ends lost 7 bases and 2 bases respectively, with 16 bases between them. CDR3 DNA: TGTGCCAGCATCTCAATCGCGGGTGCCACAGATACGCAGTATTTT. Its translation is CASISIAGATDTQYF.

J is TRBJ1-6 and V is TRBV6-6; no definite D call. CDR3 length: 13 residues. CDR1 is MNHNY and CDR2 is SVGAGI in the germline V gene (reference sequence). Trimming shortened V by 4 bases and J by 16 bases, and 17 bases separated the two germline ends. The CDR3 sequence is CASSSTRISSLHF. In DNA, the CDR3 is TGTGCCAGCAGTTCAACAAGGATTTCATCTCTCCACTTT.

With regard to this clonotype: A junction end diverges from the germline sequence, so it may reflect a read error. V and J are TRBV11-2 and TRBJ2-7; 7 bases are a match to TRBD1. Germline V lookup: CDR1 SGHAT, CDR2 FQNNGV. The length of the CDR3 is 15 residues. CDR3 sequence (DNA): TGCACCAGCAGCTTACGATGGACAGGAAAAAACAAGCAGTACTTC. It translates to CTSSLRWTGKNKQYF.

This clonotype has just one count. Mismatch with germline at one junction end may stem from a read error. V usage is TRBV24-1 and J usage is TRBJ2-1, with 8 bases matching TRBD1. This CDR3 is 17 amino acids long. From germline, CDR1 is KGHDR and CDR2 SFDVKD. Here the CDR3 DNA reads TGTACCACCAGTGATTCCCAGGGGGCCTACATATACAATGAGCATTTCTTC. Translating it yields CTTSDSQGAYIYNEHFF.

The rearrangement uses TRBV6-5 and TRBJ1-2, with no clear D. V was shortened by 6 bases and J by 0 bases, with 14 bases between the two germline ends. The V gene's germline CDR1 is MNHEY and CDR2 SVGAGI. The CDR3 extends over 15 amino acids. Here the CDR3 reads CASSPHGITNYGYTF. CDR3 bases: TGTGCCAGCAGCCCACATGGAATCACTAACTATGGCTACACCTTC.

The sample holds a few counts of this clonotype. The gene calls are TRBV6-1 and TRBJ1-4; no definite D call. The CDR3 extends over 16 amino acids. The V and J ends lost 5 bases and 0 bases respectively, with 13 bases between them. From germline, CDR1 is MNHNS and CDR2 SASEGT. The CDR3 sequence is CASSRACLATNEKLFF. The DNA for the CDR3 is TGTGCCAGCAGTAGAGCGTGTCTGGCAACTAATGAAAAACTGTTTTTT.

As concerns this clonotype: Relative to the germline gene, one junction end is altered; a read error may explain this. The chain has TRBV7-3 and TRBJ2-7, with 8 bases identical to TRBD1. The germline V gene encodes CDR1 SGHTA and CDR2 FQGTGA. This CDR3 region has 15 residues. CDR3 region: CASSPQTGGSYELYF. CDR3 DNA sequence: TGTGCCAGCAGCCCGCAAACAGGGGGGTCCTACGAGCTGTACTTC.

In this sample, this clonotype turned up many times. The genes are TRBV29-1 and TRBJ2-1, with D possibly being TRBD2 (6 bases). The CDR3 runs to 13 residues. Germline CDR1 SQVTM, CDR2 ANQGSEA. Deletions cut 7 bases from V and 10 bases from J, with 20 bases between. Written as DNA, the CDR3 is TGCAGCGACGCCCGGGACTTCACGAGGGAGCAGTTCTTC. Residues: CSDARDFTREQFF.